This passage covers 23 T cell receptor beta chains from one sample sequenced in a study of CXCR3-negative and CXCR3-positive naive CD8 T cells. Whole-study results and caveats: Naive CXCR3-positive cells had TRB CDR3s more hydrophobic than those of CXCR3-negative naive cells.

Through 5' RACE with UMI labels, the TRB cDNA libraries were prepared. For each CDR3 protein, TCRdb gives one entry from its re-call of the 5' RACE reads, without DNA. This sample lists 55,000 to 65,000 distinct CDR3 sequences; its ten largest clones have 0.5% to 0.6%. The antigens of these receptors remain unknown. Sequencing used naive CXCR3+ CD8+ T cells from blood. Subset given: CD45RO-CCR7+CD27+CD95- naive CD8+ T cells expressing CXCR3 (TNR3+). Receptor source: a human donor in good health. Some clones in this sample may be carry-over from other donors' samples.

The genes are TRBV7-6 and TRBJ2-3; TCRdb's D call of TRBD1 is untestable without DNA. The CDR3 covers 14 residues. Germline CDR1 and CDR2: SGHVS and FNYEAQ. This CDR3 reads CASSLTGGTDTQYF.

The V and J genes are TRBV6-2 or TRBV6-3 and TRBJ2-3. This CDR3 has 14 amino acids. CDR1 and CDR2 from the germline V gene are MNHEY and SVGEGT. This CDR3 is CASSRSLSTDTQYF.

The genes are TRBV7-9 and TRBJ2-5; TCRdb designates TRBD2, a call that cannot be tested without DNA. Germline loops: CDR1 SEHNR, CDR2 FQNEAQ (reference sequence). The CDR3 contains 15 residues. The CDR3 spells CASSLVTSHQETQYF.

This chain connects TRBV14 to TRBJ2-7. Per the germline V gene, CDR1 is SGHDN and CDR2 is FVKESK. This CDR3 is built from 15 residues. The CDR3: CASSHEPTGTYEQYF.

The CDR3: CASSHDDRADQPQHF. The gene calls are TRBV4-3 and TRBJ1-5; TCRdb returns TRBD1, unconfirmable since there is no DNA. Germline CDR1 and CDR2: LGHNA and YSLEER. The CDR3 contains 15 residues.

The rearrangement uses TRBV6-2 or TRBV6-3 and TRBJ2-2; the TRBD1 assignment by TCRdb is unverifiable without DNA. This CDR3 is built from 16 residues. Germline V gene sequence: CDR1 MNHEY, CDR2 SVGEGT. This chain's CDR3 is CASSYSRAGFSGELFF.

V gene TRBV6-5 combines with J gene TRBJ2-1; TCRdb reports TRBD1, a call that lacks DNA to check it against. The germline V gene encodes CDR1 MNHEY and CDR2 SVGAGI. The CDR3 extends over 13 amino acids. The CDR3 is CASSRPGWDEQFF.

This chain joins TRBV4-3 and TRBJ2-3; absent DNA, TCRdb's TRBD2 call cannot be checked. Germline CDR1 reads LGHNA; CDR2 reads YSLEER. The CDR3 is 17 residues long. CDR3 residues: CASSQDPTSGVGDTQYF.

The CDR3 here is CASSQEENTEAFF. The rearrangement uses TRBV4-2 and TRBJ1-1. CDR3 length: 13 amino acids. Germline V lookup: CDR1 LGHNA, CDR2 YNFKEQ.

V gene TRBV4-3 combines with J gene TRBJ2-3. Germline V gene lookup returns CDR1 LGHNA and CDR2 YSLEER. The CDR3 is 15 amino acids. The CDR3 here is CASSQDRLVWNTQYF.

The chain is built from TRBV6-5 and TRBJ1-2. The CDR3 length is 14 residues. Germline CDR1 and CDR2: MNHEY and SVGAGI. The CDR3: CASSYFGKNYGYTF.

The chain has TRBV18 and TRBJ2-1; lacking DNA, the TRBD2 call made by TCRdb goes unchecked. Per germline, CDR1 KGHSH and CDR2 LQKENI. The CDR3 is made up of 14 amino acids. The CDR3 loop reads CATSSLGLDNEQFF.

The J gene is TRBJ2-1, the V gene TRBV12-3 or TRBV12-4; TCRdb outputs TRBD1, but without DNA this stays unchecked. The CDR3 consists of 17 residues. The CDR3 here is CASSPRRTGGLYNEQFF.

CDR3 region: CASSQGLGPSYEQYF. V and J are TRBV14 and TRBJ2-7; TCRdb picks TRBD1, but there is no DNA to check that call. The V gene's germline CDR1 is SGHDN and CDR2 FVKESK. This CDR3 has 15 amino acids.

The chain has TRBV7-6 and TRBJ2-1; TCRdb lists TRBD1, though no DNA is available to test this call. The germline gives CDR1 SGHVS, CDR2 FNYEAQ. The CDR3 has 16 residues. The CDR3: CASSPGAGGVYNEQFF.

The J gene is TRBJ1-1, the V gene TRBV7-2. CDR1 is SGHTA, CDR2 FQGNSA, per germline. The CDR3 runs to 12 residues. The CDR3 loop reads CASSLGFTEAFF.

The chain joins TRBV6-5 to TRBJ2-5. Germline V CDR1 and CDR2: MNHEY, SVGAGI. The CDR3 spans 12 residues. CDR3 sequence reads: CASNYPGETQYF.

The chain couples TRBV29-1 to TRBJ2-2; TCRdb designates TRBD1, a call that cannot be tested without DNA. The V gene's germline CDR1 is SQVTM and CDR2 ANQGSEA. The CDR3 sequence is 20 residues long. Here the CDR3 reads CSVHLTPGQEPLSNTGELFF.

This chain links TRBV13 with TRBJ2-7. The CDR3 has 15 amino acids. Germline CDR1 and CDR2: PRHDT and FYEKMQ (reference sequence). The CDR3: CASSLGRGGSYEQYF.

V and J are TRBV29-1 and TRBJ1-6; TCRdb lists TRBD1, though no DNA is available to test this call. The CDR3 runs to 12 residues. The germline gives CDR1 SQVTM, CDR2 ANQGSEA. CDR3 protein: CSARDSDSPLHF.

The chain combines TRBV28 with TRBJ2-1; TCRdb outputs TRBD1, but without DNA this stays unchecked. This CDR3 region has 15 residues. The germline gives CDR1 MDHEN, CDR2 SYDVKM. This chain's CDR3 is CASSIRTGWGNEQFF. Drawing the rest from reference TRBV28 and TRBJ2-1, the complete variable domain is DVKVTQSSRYLVKRTGEKVFLECVQDMDHENMFWYRQDPGLGLRLIYFSYDVKMKEKGDIPEGYSVSREKKERFSLILESASTNQTSMYLCASSIRTGWGNEQFFGPGTRLTVL.

The rearrangement links TRBV11-1 to TRBJ2-7; as DNA is missing, the TRBD1 call by TCRdb cannot be tested. The CDR3 consists of 14 residues. Per the germline V gene, CDR1 is SGHAT and CDR2 is FQDESV (reference sequence). Here the CDR3 reads CASSGTGNKYEQYF. Based on the CDR3 plus reference TRBV11-1 and TRBJ2-7, the full variable domain is EAEVAQSPRYKITEKSQAVAFWCDPISGHATLYWYRQILGQGPELLVQFQDESVVDDSQLPKDRFSAERLKGVDSTLKIQPAELGDSAMYLCASSGTGNKYEQYFGPGTRLTVT.

This sequence joins TRBV6-2 or TRBV6-3 and TRBJ1-1. CDR3 size: 12 residues. Germline V lookup: CDR1 MNHEY, CDR2 SVGEGT. The CDR3 loop reads CASSYPTVEAFF.